These 12 T cell receptor beta chains were sequenced from one sample in a study of T-cell memory formation after mild COVID-19. TCRdb re-called the 5' RACE reads through MiXCR, storing one row per CDR3 protein. The data show more than 300,000 distinct CDR3 sequences, roughly 13% seen once. Sequences were obtained from PBMCs or a T cell subset sorted from them (not recorded which). The source of these receptors is a young man who had mild COVID-19 (a few samples of this study predate the infection). Cell type and time point are not known.

In its sample, this clonotype was seen a few times. The chain couples TRBV3-1 to TRBJ1-6; a weak D match, TRBD1 (5 bases). V lost 4 bases and J lost 7, with 17 bases in between. Germline V CDR1 and CDR2: LGHDT, YNNKEL (reference sequence). The CDR3 consists of 16 residues. The CDR3 sequence: CASSLQGDIRNSPLHF. In DNA form, the CDR3 reads TGTGCCAGCAGCCTCCAGGGTGACATAAGGAATTCACCCCTCCACTTT.

The rearrangement joins TRBV6-5 to TRBJ1-5; possible D gene TRBD1, 5 bases. The CDR3 is 16 residues long. Trimming shortened V by 4 bases and J by 5 bases, and 18 bases separated the two germline ends. CDR1 is MNHEY and CDR2 is SVGAGI in the germline V gene. CDR3 DNA: TGTGCCAGCAGTTCCCAACCCACAGGACGGTATCAGCCCCAGCATTTT. Encoded protein: CASSSQPTGRYQPQHF.

J is TRBJ2-5 and V is TRBV13; D is ambiguous. CDR1 is PRHDT, CDR2 FYEKMQ, per germline (reference sequence). Trimming removed 4 bases from V and 7 bases from J, with 7 bases in between. This CDR3 region has 11 residues. CDR3 amino acids: CASSYLGTQYF. The CDR3 nucleotides read TGTGCCAGCAGCTACTTGGGGACCCAGTACTTC. The full variable domain, with the rest looked up from reference TRBV13 and TRBJ2-5, is AAGVIQSPRHLIKEKRETATLKCYPIPRHDTVYWYQQGPGQDPQFLISFYEKMQSDKGSIPDRFSAQQFSDYHSELNMSSLELGDSALYFCASSYLGTQYFGPGTRLLVL.

This clonotype was found a few times. The J gene is TRBJ2-1, the V gene TRBV15; D call uncertain. V was clipped by 1 base and J by 0 bases, with 13 bases between them. CDR1 and CDR2 from the germline V gene are LNHNV and YYDKDF (reference sequence). The CDR3 spans 17 residues. DNA of the CDR3: TGTGCCACCAGCAGAGTCCCCCGGACGTTCTCCTACAATGAGCAGTTCTTC. Translation gives CATSRVPRTFSYNEQFF.

This clonotype was detected a few times. The chain carries TRBV7-3 and TRBJ1-1; D uncertain. CDR1 and CDR2 from the germline V gene are SGHTA and FQGTGA. The CDR3 consists of 15 residues. V was clipped by 2 bases and J by 5 bases, with 15 bases between them. Here the CDR3 reads CASSLYPTPGTEAFF. The DNA for the CDR3 is TGTGCCAGCAGCTTATATCCGACCCCGGGTACTGAAGCTTTCTTT. Full variable domain (remainder filled in from reference TRBV7-3 and TRBJ1-1): GAGVSQTPSNKVTEKGKYVELRCDPISGHTALYWYRQSLGQGPEFLIYFQGTGAADDSGLPNDRFFAVRPEGSVSTLKIQRTERGDSAVYLCASSLYPTPGTEAFFGQGTRLTVV.

This clonotype was seen a few times. J is TRBJ2-6 and V is TRBV4-2; TRBD1 matches 9 bases. Per the germline V gene, CDR1 is LGHNA and CDR2 is YNFKEQ. The CDR3 covers 18 residues. V was pared by 8 bases and J by 2 bases, with 13 bases of the junction left unmatched. Here the CDR3 reads CASLPGQGAPAGANVLTF. Written as DNA, the CDR3 is TGTGCCAGCCTTCCGGGACAGGGTGCCCCTGCTGGGGCCAACGTCCTGACTTTC.

This clonotype came up many times. The chain employs TRBV5-6 and TRBJ1-1; D ambiguous. Germline V gene data show CDR1 as SGHDT and CDR2 as YYEEEE. The CDR3 is made up of 17 amino acids. Trimming took 2 bases from V and 0 from J, leaving 17 bases between them. The CDR3 DNA follows: TGTGCCAGCAGCTTCTCCCATGATGGGCGGGTGAACACTGAAGCTTTCTTT. Residues: CASSFSHDGRVNTEAFF.

This clonotype was recorded a few times. The chain joins TRBV5-6 to TRBJ1-2; no clear D. Germline lookup yields CDR1 SGHDT and CDR2 YYEEEE. Deletions cut 4 bases from V and 4 bases from J, with 17 bases between. This CDR3 contains 15 residues. The CDR3 region has the DNA TGTGCCAGCAGCGGTCTAGAGACGGACGGCTATGGCTACACCTTC. Its protein product is CASSGLETDGYGYTF.

The V and J genes are TRBV7-2 and TRBJ2-7; D may be TRBD1 or TRBD2 (5 bases each). Germline V gene lookup returns CDR1 SGHTA and CDR2 FQGNSA. Deletions cut 5 bases from V and 6 bases from J, with 26 bases between. The CDR3 runs 17 residues. In DNA, the CDR3 is TGTGCCAGCAGCCGTAAACGGGGTTCGCCAGGGCGAGTCGAGCAGTACGTC. This sequence encodes CASSRKRGSPGRVEQYV.

A few counts support this clonotype. The chain has TRBV7-6 and TRBJ2-1, with a possible D match to TRBD1 (6 bases). The germline V gene has CDR1 SGHVS and CDR2 FNYEAQ. V was pared by 1 base and J by 9 bases, with 13 bases between. CDR3 length: 14 residues. CDR3 bases: TGTGCCAGCAGCTTAGACAGGGTAGTGAGTGAGCAGTTCTTC. Its protein is CASSLDRVVSEQFF.

This clonotype was seen more than once but under ten times. The V gene is TRBV9, the J gene TRBJ2-1; D unresolved. CDR1 is SGDLS and CDR2 is YYNGEE in the germline V gene. This CDR3 has 13 amino acids. Trimming took off 0 bases at V and 6 bases at J, with 7 bases between the two ends. The CDR3 DNA reads as TGTGCCAGCAGCGTAGGCACTACCAATGAGCAGTTCTTC. Amino acids: CASSVGTTNEQFF.

With respect to this clonotype: Relative to the germline gene, one junction end is altered; a read error may explain this. CDR3 nucleotide sequence: TGTGACAGCAGCTACAGGACACCCCTGGGCACTGAAGCTTTCTTT. Protein: CDSSYRTPLGTEAFF. The V call is TRBV12-3 or TRBV12-4, the J call TRBJ1-1; TRBD1 might be the D (5 bases). The CDR3 loop spans 15 amino acids.